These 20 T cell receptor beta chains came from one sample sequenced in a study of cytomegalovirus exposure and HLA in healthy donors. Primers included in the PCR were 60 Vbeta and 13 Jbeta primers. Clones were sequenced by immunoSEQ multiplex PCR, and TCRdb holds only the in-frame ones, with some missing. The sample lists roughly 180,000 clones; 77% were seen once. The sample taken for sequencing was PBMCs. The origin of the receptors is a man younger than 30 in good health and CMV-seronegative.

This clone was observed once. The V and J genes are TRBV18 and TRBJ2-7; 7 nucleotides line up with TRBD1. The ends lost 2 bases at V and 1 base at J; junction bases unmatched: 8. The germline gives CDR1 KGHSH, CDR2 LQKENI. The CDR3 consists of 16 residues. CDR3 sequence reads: CASSPLPTGMSYEQYF. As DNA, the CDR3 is TGTGCCAGCTCACCATTACCGACAGGGATGTCCTACGAGCAGTACTTC.

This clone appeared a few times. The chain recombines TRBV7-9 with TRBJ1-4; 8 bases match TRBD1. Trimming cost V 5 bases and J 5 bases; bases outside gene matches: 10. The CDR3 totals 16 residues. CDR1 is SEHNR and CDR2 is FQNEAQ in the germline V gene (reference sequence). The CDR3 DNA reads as TGTGCCAGCAGCGTCGACAGGGGCTGGGGGAATGAAAAACTGTTTTTT. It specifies CASSVDRGWGNEKLFF.

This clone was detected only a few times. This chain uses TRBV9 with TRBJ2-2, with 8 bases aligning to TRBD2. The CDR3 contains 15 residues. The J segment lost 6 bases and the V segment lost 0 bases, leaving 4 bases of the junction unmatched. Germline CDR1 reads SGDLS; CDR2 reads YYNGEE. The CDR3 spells CASSVEGLASGELFF. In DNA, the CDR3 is TGTGCCAGCAGCGTAGAAGGACTAGCCTCCGGGGAGCTGTTTTTT.

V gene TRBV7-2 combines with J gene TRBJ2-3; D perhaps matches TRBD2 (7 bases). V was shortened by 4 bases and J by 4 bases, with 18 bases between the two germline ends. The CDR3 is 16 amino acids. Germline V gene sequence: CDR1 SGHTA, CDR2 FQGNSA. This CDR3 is CASSSARGRGSDTQYF. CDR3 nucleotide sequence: TGTGCCAGCAGCTCGGCCCGGGGGCGGGGGTCAGATACGCAGTATTTT. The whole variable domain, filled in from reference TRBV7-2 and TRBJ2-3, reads GAGVSQSPSNKVTEKGKDVELRCDPISGHTALYWYRQSLGQGLEFLIYFQGNSAPDKSGLPSDRFSAERTGGSVSTLTIQRTQQEDSAVYLCASSSARGRGSDTQYFGPGTRLTVL.

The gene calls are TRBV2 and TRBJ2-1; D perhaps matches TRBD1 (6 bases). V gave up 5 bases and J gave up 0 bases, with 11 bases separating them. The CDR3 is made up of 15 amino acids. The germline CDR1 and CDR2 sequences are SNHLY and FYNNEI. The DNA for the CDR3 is TGTGCCAGCAGTTGGGACACCAGCTCCTACAATGAGCAGTTCTTC. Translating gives CASSWDTSSYNEQFF.

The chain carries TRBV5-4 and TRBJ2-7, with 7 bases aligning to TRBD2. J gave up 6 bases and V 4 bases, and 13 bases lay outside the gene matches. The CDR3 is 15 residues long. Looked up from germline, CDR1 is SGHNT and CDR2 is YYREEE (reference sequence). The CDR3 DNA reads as TGTGCCAGCAGCCGACTGGGCCTCTCGGGGGGCGAGCAGTACTTC. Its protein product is CASSRLGLSGGEQYF.

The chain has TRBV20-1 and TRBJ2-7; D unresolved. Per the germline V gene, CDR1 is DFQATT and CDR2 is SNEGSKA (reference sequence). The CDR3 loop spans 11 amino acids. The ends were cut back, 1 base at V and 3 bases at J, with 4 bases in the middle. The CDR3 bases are TGCAGTGCTAGAGCCCTCTACGAGCAGTACTTC. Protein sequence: CSARALYEQYF.

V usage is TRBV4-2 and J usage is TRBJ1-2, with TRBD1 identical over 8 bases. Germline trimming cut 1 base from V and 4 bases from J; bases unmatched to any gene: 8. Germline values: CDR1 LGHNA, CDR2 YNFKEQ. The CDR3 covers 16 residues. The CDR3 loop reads CASSQGGTGDGYGYTF. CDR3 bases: TGTGCCAGCAGCCAAGGCGGGACAGGTGACGGCTATGGCTACACCTTC.

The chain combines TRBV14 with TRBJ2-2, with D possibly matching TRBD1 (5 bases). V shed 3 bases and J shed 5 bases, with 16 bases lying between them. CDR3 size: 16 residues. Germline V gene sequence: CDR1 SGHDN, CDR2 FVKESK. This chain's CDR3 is CASSQMGRRLTGELFF. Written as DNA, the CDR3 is TGTGCCAGCAGCCAGATGGGGCGGAGATTAACCGGGGAGCTGTTTTTT.

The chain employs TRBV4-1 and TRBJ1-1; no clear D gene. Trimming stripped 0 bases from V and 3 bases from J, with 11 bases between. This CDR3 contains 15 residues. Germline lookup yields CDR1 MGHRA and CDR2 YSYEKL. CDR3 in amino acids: CASSQEEWGDTEAFF. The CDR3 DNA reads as TGCGCCAGCAGCCAAGAAGAGTGGGGAGACACTGAAGCTTTCTTT.

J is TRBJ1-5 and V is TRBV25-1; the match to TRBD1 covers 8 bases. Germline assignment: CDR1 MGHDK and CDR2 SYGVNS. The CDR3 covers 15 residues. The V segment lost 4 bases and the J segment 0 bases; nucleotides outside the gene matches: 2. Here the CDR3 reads CASSGGTGSNQPQHF. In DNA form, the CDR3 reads TGTGCCAGCAGTGGAGGGACAGGTAGCAATCAGCCCCAGCATTTT.

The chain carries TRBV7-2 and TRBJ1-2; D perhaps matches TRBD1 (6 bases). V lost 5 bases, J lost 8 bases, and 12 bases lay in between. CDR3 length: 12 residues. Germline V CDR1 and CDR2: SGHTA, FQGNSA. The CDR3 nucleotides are TGTGCCAGCAGCACCACAGGGTGCGGCTACACCTTC. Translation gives CASSTTGCGYTF.

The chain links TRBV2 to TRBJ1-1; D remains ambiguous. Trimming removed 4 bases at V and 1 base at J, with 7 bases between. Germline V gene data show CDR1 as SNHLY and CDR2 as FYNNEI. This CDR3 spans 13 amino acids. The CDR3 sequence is CASSVEGNTEAFF. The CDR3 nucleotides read TGTGCCAGCAGTGTTGAGGGGAACACTGAAGCTTTCTTT.

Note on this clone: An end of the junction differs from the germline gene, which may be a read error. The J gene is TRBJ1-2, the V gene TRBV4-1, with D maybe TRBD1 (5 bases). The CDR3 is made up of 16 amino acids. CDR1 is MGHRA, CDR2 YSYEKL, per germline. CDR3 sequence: CASSQEGVGGFYGHTF. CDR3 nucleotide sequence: TGCGCCAGCAGCCAAGAAGGGGTCGGGGGATTCTATGGCCACACCTTC.

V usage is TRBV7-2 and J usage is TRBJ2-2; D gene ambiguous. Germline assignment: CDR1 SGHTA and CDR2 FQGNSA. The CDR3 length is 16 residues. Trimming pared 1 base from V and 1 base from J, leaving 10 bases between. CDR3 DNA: TGTGCCAGCAGCTTAGGTTCTCGAGTGAACACCGGGGAGCTGTTTTTT. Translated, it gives CASSLGSRVNTGELFF. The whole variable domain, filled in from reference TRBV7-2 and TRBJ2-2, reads GAGVSQSPSNKVTEKGKDVELRCDPISGHTALYWYRQSLGQGLEFLIYFQGNSAPDKSGLPSDRFSAERTGGSVSTLTIQRTQQEDSAVYLCASSLGSRVNTGELFFGEGSRLTVL.

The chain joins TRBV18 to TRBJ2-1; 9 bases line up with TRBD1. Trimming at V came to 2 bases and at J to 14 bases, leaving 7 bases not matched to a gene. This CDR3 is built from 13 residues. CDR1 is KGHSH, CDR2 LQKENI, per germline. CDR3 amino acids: CASSPAPRDREFF. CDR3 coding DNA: TGTGCCAGCTCACCAGCCCCCCGGGACAGGGAGTTCTTC. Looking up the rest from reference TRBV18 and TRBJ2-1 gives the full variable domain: NAGVMQNPRHLVRRRGQEARLRCSPMKGHSHVYWYRQLPEEGLKFMVYLQKENIIDESGMPKERFSAEFPKEGPSILRIQQVVRGDSAAYFCASSPAPRDREFFGPGTRLTVL.

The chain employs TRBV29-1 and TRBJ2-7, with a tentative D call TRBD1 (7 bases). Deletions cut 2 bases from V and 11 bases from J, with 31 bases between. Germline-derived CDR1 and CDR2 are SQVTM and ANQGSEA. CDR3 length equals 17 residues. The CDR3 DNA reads TGCAGCGTTGAAAATATCGATCCGGGCAGGGGGAGGAAGAGGGAGTACTTC. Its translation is CSVENIDPGRGRKREYF.

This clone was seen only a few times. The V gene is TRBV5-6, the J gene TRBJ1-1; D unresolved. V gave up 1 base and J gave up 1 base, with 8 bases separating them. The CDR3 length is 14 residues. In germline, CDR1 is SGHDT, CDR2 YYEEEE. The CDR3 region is CASSLFGRNTEAFF. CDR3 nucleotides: TGTGCCAGCAGCTTGTTTGGGAGGAACACTGAAGCTTTCTTT.

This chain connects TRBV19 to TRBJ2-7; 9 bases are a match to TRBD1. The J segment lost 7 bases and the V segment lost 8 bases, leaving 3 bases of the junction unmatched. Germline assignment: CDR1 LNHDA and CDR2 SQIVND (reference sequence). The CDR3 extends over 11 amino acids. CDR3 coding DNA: TGTGCCAGTGGGGACAGGGTTGAGCAGTACTTC. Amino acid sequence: CASGDRVEQYF.

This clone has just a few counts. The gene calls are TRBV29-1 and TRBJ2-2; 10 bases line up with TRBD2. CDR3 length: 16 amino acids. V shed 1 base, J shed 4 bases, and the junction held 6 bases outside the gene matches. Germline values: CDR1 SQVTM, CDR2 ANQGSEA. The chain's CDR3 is CSVEAGRLAGTGELFF. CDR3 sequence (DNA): TGCAGCGTTGAAGCAGGGAGACTAGCGGGCACCGGGGAGCTGTTTTTT.